This entry is about one T cell receptor (beta chain). Its target is unknown. Libraries were prepared by immunoSEQ multiplex PCR; TCRdb keeps only in-frame clonotypes and omits some of them. In the table there are about 33,000 clones, roughly 90% of which are singletons. CDR1 and CDR2 from the germline V gene are SGHVS and FQNEAQ. Trimming took 4 bases from V and 5 from J; bases not matched to a gene: 8. The CDR3 is made up of 15 amino acids. This specimen comes from a study of T cells in narcolepsy. Study outcomes and limitations: Autoreactive HCRT-specific and TRIB2-specific clonotypes were marked in same-patient CSF-versus-blood CD4+ comparisons.

The sample taken for sequencing was CD45RA- memory CD4+ T cells from PBMCs. The clonotype comes from a human donor with narcolepsy. The chain joins TRBV7-8 to TRBJ1-5; 7 positions agree with TRBD1. The CDR3 sequence is CASSSTGDRDQPQHF. In nucleotides, the CDR3 is TGTGCCAGCAGCTCTACGGGGGACAGAGATCAGCCCCAGCATTTT.